This passage covers 22 T cell receptor beta chains from one sample sequenced in a study of T cells after yellow fever vaccination. TCRdb reprocessed the 5' RACE reads with MiXCR, giving one entry per CDR3 protein. The sample lists 150,000 to 200,000 distinct CDR3 sequences; roughly 8.8% were seen once. Sequenced material: CD8+ T cells sorted from PBMCs, taken 45 days after the yellow fever booster vaccination. Source of these receptors: a man aged 18 to 30 who received the YFV17D yellow fever vaccine.

In its sample, this clonotype was seen a few times. The V gene is TRBV28, the J gene TRBJ1-5, with no clear D. Trimming shortened V by 1 base and J by 9 bases, and 13 bases separated the two germline ends. Germline CDR1 MDHEN, CDR2 SYDVKM. This CDR3 is built from 14 residues. The CDR3 loop reads CASSLYHLGWPQHF. CDR3 sequence (DNA): TGTGCCAGCAGTTTATATCACTTGGGATGGCCCCAGCATTTT.

This clonotype was detected a few times. The chain combines TRBV24-1 with TRBJ2-1; 7 bases fit TRBD2. Per the germline V gene, CDR1 is KGHDR and CDR2 is SFDVKD. The CDR3 has 13 amino acids. Losses at the gene ends were 11 bases for V and 2 bases for J; bases not matched to a gene: 5. In nucleotides, the CDR3 is TGTGCCAACCTCGGGGGGACCTACAATGAGCAGTTCTTC. Protein product: CANLGGTYNEQFF.

This clonotype has just a few counts. V and J are TRBV6-6 and TRBJ2-1, with D possibly TRBD1 on 5 matching bases. V dropped 5 bases and J dropped 3 bases, with 17 bases sitting between them. The CDR3 has 16 amino acids. The germline CDR1 and CDR2 sequences are MNHNY and SVGAGI (reference sequence). CDR3 DNA sequence: TGTGCCAGCAGTCGTGACAGCACCACGAGCTACAATGAGCAGTTCTTC. It yields the protein CASSRDSTTSYNEQFF.

This clonotype was seen at least ten times. J is TRBJ1-1 and V is TRBV6-2 or TRBV6-3; no definite D call. The CDR3 has 12 amino acids. The V end was cut by 2 bases, the J end by 6 bases, with 7 bases between. Germline CDR1 and CDR2: MNHEY and SVGEGT. The CDR3 DNA is TGTGCCAGCAGTTACAGTTCTGCTGAAGCTTTCTTT. Protein sequence: CASSYSSAEAFF.

This chain uses TRBV20-1 with TRBJ2-2, with a weak D call TRBD2 (5 bases). With 3 bases removed from V and 1 base from J, the gap between germline ends came to 6 bases. Germline V gives CDR1 DFQATT, CDR2 SNEGSKA (reference sequence). The CDR3 extends over 13 amino acids. DNA for the CDR3: TGCAGTGCTAGGGCGGGGAACACCGGGGAGCTGTTTTTT. It yields the protein CSARAGNTGELFF.

The V call is TRBV7-9, the J call TRBJ2-3, with no clear D. Per germline, CDR1 SEHNR and CDR2 FQNEAQ (reference sequence). The germline V and J ends were trimmed by 4 bases and 2 bases, with 13 bases remaining between them. This CDR3 region has 15 residues. The CDR3 region has the DNA TGTGCCAGCAGCTCAAAGGTCTCCCTCACAGATACGCAGTATTTT. It translates to CASSSKVSLTDTQYF.

This clonotype was seen many times. The V call is TRBV7-9, the J call TRBJ2-2; D perhaps matches TRBD1 (6 bases). The CDR3 spans 12 residues. Germline V gene sequence: CDR1 SEHNR, CDR2 FQNEAQ (reference sequence). Trimming shortened V by 6 bases and J by 6 bases, and 8 bases separated the two germline ends. The CDR3 coding sequence is TGTGCCAGCAGGCCAGGGGCCGGGGAGCTGTTTTTT. This sequence encodes CASRPGAGELFF. The full variable domain, with the rest looked up from reference TRBV7-9 and TRBJ2-2, is DTGVSQNPRHKITKRGQNVTFRCDPISEHNRLYWYRQTLGQGPEFLTYFQNEAQLEKSRLLSDRFSAERPKGSFSTLEIQRTEQGDSAMYLCASRPGAGELFFGEGSRLTVL.

This clonotype was picked up many times. The rearrangement links TRBV27 to TRBJ1-5; D gene uncertain. The CDR3 extends over 13 amino acids. Germline-derived CDR1 and CDR2 are MNHEY and SMNVEV (reference sequence). V was trimmed by 6 bases and J by 1 base, leaving 7 bases between them. This CDR3 reads CASSPKSNQPQHF. The CDR3, as DNA: TGTGCCAGCAGCCCTAAGAGCAATCAGCCCCAGCATTTT.

The rearrangement joins TRBV19 to TRBJ2-7, with TRBD2 matching 8 bases. This CDR3 spans 12 amino acids. The V and J ends lost 9 bases and 2 bases, in that order; junction bases with no gene match: 3. Germline V lookup: CDR1 LNHDA, CDR2 SQIVND (reference sequence). The CDR3 DNA is TGTGCCAGCCGGGGACTAGCCTACGAGCAGTACTTC. Its translation is CASRGLAYEQYF.

A few counts support this clonotype. The J gene is TRBJ2-5, the V gene TRBV27, with 8 bases identical to TRBD1. The germline V gene has CDR1 MNHEY and CDR2 SMNVEV (reference sequence). CDR3 size: 16 residues. Trimming took 4 bases from V and 2 from J; bases not matched to a gene: 9. CDR3 loop: CASSSFDRGGQETQYF. The CDR3 coding sequence is TGTGCCAGCAGTTCATTCGACAGGGGAGGTCAAGAGACCCAGTACTTC.

The chain links TRBV6-2 or TRBV6-3 to TRBJ1-1, with 9 bases fitting TRBD1. This CDR3 region has 13 residues. Germline lookup yields CDR1 MNHEY and CDR2 SVGEGT. V lost 6 bases to trimming and J lost 3 bases; unmatched junction nucleotides: 2. As DNA, the CDR3 is TGTGCCAGCAGGACAGGGGGGCACACTGAAGCTTTCTTT. Translated, it gives CASRTGGHTEAFF.

This clonotype appeared many times. This rearrangement joins TRBV6-4 to TRBJ2-1; 9 bases fit TRBD2. CDR3 length: 15 residues. The germline V gene encodes CDR1 MRHNA and CDR2 SNTAGT. V lost 0 bases, J lost 5 bases, and 2 bases stayed unmatched. The CDR3 region is CASSDSSGGNNEQFF. The CDR3, as DNA: TGTGCCAGCAGTGACTCAAGCGGGGGGAACAATGAGCAGTTCTTC.

This clonotype was counted between two and nine times. The gene calls are TRBV4-2 and TRBJ1-1, with 7 positions matching TRBD1. V shed 4 bases, J shed 9 bases, and the junction held 11 bases outside the gene matches. The CDR3 is made up of 14 amino acids. Germline V lookup: CDR1 LGHNA, CDR2 YNFKEQ. CDR3 loop: CASSPGGGRRQAFF. The DNA for the CDR3 is TGTGCCAGCAGCCCAGGGGGAGGGAGGAGGCAAGCTTTCTTT.

This clonotype was seen more than once but under ten times. The chain uses TRBV6-6 and TRBJ1-6; D uncertain. V lost 2 bases to trimming and J lost 9 bases, with 20 bases between them. There are 17 residues in the CDR3. Germline assignment: CDR1 MNHNY and CDR2 SVGAGI (reference sequence). This CDR3 reads CASSYRQGFRSVSPLHF. For the CDR3, the DNA is TGTGCCAGCAGTTACCGCCAAGGGTTTCGTTCGGTTTCACCCCTCCACTTT.

The chain has TRBV12-3 or TRBV12-4 and TRBJ1-2; no firm D call. This CDR3 comprises 13 residues. Deletions cut 7 bases from V and 4 bases from J, with 13 bases between. CDR3 sequence (DNA): TGTGCCAGCACCTCCCCGGACGGCTATGGCTACACCTTC. This codes for CASTSPDGYGYTF.

This clonotype was recorded a few times. The J gene is TRBJ1-1, the V gene TRBV7-9; tentatively, D is TRBD1 (5 bases). The CDR3 consists of 13 residues. Germline loops: CDR1 SEHNR, CDR2 FQNEAQ (reference sequence). V lost 4 bases, J lost 5 bases, and 11 bases lay in between. The CDR3 spells CASSSTRGTEAFF. The DNA for the CDR3 is TGTGCCAGCAGCTCGACGAGGGGAACTGAAGCTTTCTTT.

This chain connects TRBV28 to TRBJ1-5; 7 bases map to TRBD1. V gave up 6 bases and J gave up 6 bases; unmatched junction bases: 11. Germline lookup yields CDR1 MDHEN and CDR2 SYDVKM. This CDR3 is built from 15 residues. The CDR3 protein is CASSLRGGRGQPQHF. DNA for the CDR3: TGTGCCAGCAGCCTCAGAGGGGGCAGGGGTCAGCCCCAGCATTTT.

This clonotype was recorded a few times. The chain has TRBV29-1 and TRBJ2-7; tentative D call: TRBD2 (5 bases). The germline V gene has CDR1 SQVTM and CDR2 ANQGSEA. Trimming cost V 4 bases and J 0 bases, with 10 bases left between them. The CDR3 extends over 13 amino acids. The CDR3 DNA is TGCAGCGTTGGTAACGGGAACTCCTACGAGCAGTACTTC. The encoded protein is CSVGNGNSYEQYF.

This chain uses TRBV6-2 or TRBV6-3 with TRBJ2-7; D perhaps matches TRBD2 (5 bases). V was cut by 5 bases and J by 3 bases, with 14 bases left in between. Germline V gives CDR1 MNHEY, CDR2 SVGEGT. The CDR3 is 14 amino acids. Written as DNA, the CDR3 is TGTGCCAGCAGTAGGATTGGACTGAACTACGAGCAGTACGTC. Translating it yields CASSRIGLNYEQYV.

Concerning this clonotype itself: Germline is not matched at one junction end, which may reflect a read error. The J gene is TRBJ2-3, the V gene TRBV6-2 or TRBV6-3; TRBD2 aligns across 12 bases. Germline assignment: CDR1 MNHEY and CDR2 SVGEGT. The CDR3 runs to 13 residues. The CDR3 is CATSYSGLAGMDF. In DNA form, the CDR3 reads TGTGCCACCAGTTACTCTGGACTAGCGGGGATGGATTTT.

In this sample, this clonotype turned up a few times. V usage is TRBV4-1 and J usage is TRBJ2-3; TRBD2 matches at 8 bases. Germline V gene sequence: CDR1 MGHRA, CDR2 YSYEKL. CDR3 length equals 15 residues. V dropped 5 bases and J dropped 2; count of bases not matched to a gene: 6. CDR3 sequence reads: CASSVAGLYTDTQYF. Here the CDR3 DNA reads TGCGCCAGCAGCGTAGCGGGGTTATACACAGATACGCAGTATTTT.

There are many counts of this clonotype. The CDR3 spells CASSKVEGTYSNQPQHF. CDR3 DNA sequence: TGTGCCAGCAGCAAGGTGGAGGGGACTTATAGCAATCAGCCCCAGCATTTT. The chain links TRBV7-8 to TRBJ1-5, with D possibly being TRBD1 (5 bases). This CDR3 has 17 amino acids. Germline V gene data show CDR1 as SGHVS and CDR2 as FQNEAQ. V gave up 5 bases and J gave up 0 bases, with 17 bases separating them.